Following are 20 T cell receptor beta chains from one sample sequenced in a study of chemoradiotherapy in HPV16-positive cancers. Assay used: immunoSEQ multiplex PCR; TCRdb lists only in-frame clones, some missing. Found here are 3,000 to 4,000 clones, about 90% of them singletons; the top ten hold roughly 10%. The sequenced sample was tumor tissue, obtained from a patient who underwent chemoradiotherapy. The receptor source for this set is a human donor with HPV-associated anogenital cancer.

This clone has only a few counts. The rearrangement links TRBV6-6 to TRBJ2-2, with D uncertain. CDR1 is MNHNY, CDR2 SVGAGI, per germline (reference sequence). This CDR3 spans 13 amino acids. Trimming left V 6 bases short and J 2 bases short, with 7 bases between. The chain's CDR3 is CASRVSNTGELFF. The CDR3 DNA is TGTGCCAGCAGGGTCAGTAACACCGGGGAGCTGTTTTTT.

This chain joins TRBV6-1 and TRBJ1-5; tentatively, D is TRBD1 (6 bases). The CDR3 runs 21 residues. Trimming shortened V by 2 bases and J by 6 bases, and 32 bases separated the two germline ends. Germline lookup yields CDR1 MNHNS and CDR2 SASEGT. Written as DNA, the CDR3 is TGTGCCAGCAGTGAACGAAGGGGCACAGGGTCGGAATTTGTCGTCGGTCAGCCCCAGCATTTT. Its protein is CASSERRGTGSEFVVGQPQHF.

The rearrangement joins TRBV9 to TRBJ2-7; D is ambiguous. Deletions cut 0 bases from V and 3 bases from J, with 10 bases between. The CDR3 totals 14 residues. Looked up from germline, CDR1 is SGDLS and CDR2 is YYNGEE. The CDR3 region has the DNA TGTGCCAGCAGCGTAGACGGGCTAGTCTACGAGCAGTACTTC. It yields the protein CASSVDGLVYEQYF.

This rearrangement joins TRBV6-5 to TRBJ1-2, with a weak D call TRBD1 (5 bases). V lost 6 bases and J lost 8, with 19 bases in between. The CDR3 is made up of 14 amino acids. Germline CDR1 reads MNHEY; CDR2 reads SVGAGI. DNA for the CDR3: TGTGCCAGCAGACTCCGGGACCCACGTCGGGGCTACACCTTC. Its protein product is CASRLRDPRRGYTF.

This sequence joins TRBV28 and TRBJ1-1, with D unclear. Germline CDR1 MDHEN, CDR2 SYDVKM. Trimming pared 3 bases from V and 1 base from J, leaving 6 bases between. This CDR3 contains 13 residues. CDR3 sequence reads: CASSFPQNTEAFF. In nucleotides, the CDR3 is TGTGCCAGCAGTTTCCCCCAGAACACTGAAGCTTTCTTT. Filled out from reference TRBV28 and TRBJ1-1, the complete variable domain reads DVKVTQSSRYLVKRTGEKVFLECVQDMDHENMFWYRQDPGLGLRLIYFSYDVKMKEKGDIPEGYSVSREKKERFSLILESASTNQTSMYLCASSFPQNTEAFFGQGTRLTVV.

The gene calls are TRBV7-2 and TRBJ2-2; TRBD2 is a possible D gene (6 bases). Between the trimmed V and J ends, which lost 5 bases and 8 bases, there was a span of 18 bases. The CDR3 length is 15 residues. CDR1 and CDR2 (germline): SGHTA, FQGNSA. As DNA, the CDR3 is TGTGCCAGCAGCCCTCTTGGAGGGAAACTAGGGGAGCTGTTTTTT. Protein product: CASSPLGGKLGELFF.

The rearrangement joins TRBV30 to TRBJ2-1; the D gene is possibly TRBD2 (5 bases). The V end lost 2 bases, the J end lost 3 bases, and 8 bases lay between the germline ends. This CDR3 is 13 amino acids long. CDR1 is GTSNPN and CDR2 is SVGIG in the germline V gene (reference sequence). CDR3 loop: CAWSSSGYNEQFF. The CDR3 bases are TGTGCCTGGAGTTCCAGCGGCTACAATGAGCAGTTCTTC.

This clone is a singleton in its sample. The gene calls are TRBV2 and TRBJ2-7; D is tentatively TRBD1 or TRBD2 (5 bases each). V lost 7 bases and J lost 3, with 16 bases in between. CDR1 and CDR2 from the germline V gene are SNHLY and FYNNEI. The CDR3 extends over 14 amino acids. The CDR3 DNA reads TGTGCCAGCATCCTGGGACGGGACCTCTACGAGCAGTACTTC. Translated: CASILGRDLYEQYF.

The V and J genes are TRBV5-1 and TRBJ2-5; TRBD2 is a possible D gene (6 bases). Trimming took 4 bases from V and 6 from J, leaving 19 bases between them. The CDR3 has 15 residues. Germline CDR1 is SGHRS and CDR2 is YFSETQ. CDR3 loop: CASSPWEAGGKTQYF. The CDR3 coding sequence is TGCGCCAGCAGCCCATGGGAGGCGGGCGGGAAGACCCAGTACTTC.

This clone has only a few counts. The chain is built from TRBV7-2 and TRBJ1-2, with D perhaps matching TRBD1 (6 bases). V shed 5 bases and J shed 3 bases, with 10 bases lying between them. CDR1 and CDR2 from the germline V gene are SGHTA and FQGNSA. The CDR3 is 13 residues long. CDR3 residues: CASSQTGHYGYTF. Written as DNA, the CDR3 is TGTGCCAGCAGCCAAACAGGGCACTATGGCTACACCTTC.

The CDR3 loop is CASSHRDRGYEQYF. CDR3 coding DNA: TGTGCCAGCAGTCACCGGGACAGGGGCTACGAGCAGTACTTC. This chain joins TRBV27 and TRBJ2-7; 10 nucleotides align to TRBD1. CDR3 length: 14 residues. Trimming cost V 5 bases and J 3 bases; bases outside gene matches: 4. Germline CDR1 reads MNHEY; CDR2 reads SMNVEV (reference sequence).

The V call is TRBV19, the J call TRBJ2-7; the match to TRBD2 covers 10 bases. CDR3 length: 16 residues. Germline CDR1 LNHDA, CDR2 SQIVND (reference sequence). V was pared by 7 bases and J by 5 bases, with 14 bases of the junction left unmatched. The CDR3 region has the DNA TGTGCCAGTACCGGAAGAAGCGGGGGGGCGTCCCACGAGCAGTACTTC. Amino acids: CASTGRSGGASHEQYF.

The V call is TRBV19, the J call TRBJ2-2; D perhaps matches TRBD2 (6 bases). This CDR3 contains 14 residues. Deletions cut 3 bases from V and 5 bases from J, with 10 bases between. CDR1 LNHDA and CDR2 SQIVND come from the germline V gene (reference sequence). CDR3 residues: CASSMEGYTGELFF. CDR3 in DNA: TGTGCCAGTAGTATGGAGGGGTATACCGGGGAGCTGTTTTTT.

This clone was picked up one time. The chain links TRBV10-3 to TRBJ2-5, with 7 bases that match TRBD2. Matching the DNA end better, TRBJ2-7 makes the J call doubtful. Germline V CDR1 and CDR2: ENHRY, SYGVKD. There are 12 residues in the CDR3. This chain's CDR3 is CATGEGSYEQYF. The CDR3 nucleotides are TGTGCCACCGGGGAGGGCTCCTACGAGCAGTACTTC.

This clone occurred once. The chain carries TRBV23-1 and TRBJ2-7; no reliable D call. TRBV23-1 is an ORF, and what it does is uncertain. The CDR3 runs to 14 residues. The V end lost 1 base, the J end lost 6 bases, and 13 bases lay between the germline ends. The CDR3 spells CASSQYPLAVEQYF. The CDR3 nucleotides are TGCGCCAGCAGTCAATACCCTCTTGCGGTCGAGCAGTACTTC.

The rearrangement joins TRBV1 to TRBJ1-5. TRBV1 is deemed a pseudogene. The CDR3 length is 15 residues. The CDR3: CTSSPETGGDQPQHF. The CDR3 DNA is TGCACCAGCAGCCCCGAAACCGGGGGTGATCAGCCCCAGCATTTT.

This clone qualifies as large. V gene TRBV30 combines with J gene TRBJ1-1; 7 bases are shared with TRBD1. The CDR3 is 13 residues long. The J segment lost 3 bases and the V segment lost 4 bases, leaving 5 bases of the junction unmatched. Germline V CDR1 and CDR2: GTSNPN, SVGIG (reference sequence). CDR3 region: CAWTKQGYTEAFF. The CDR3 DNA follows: TGTGCCTGGACCAAACAGGGGTACACTGAAGCTTTCTTT.

DNA of the CDR3: TGTGCCAGCAGCCTGGACAATCAGCCCCAGCATTTT. It translates to CASSLDNQPQHF. This rearrangement joins TRBV7-2 to TRBJ1-5; D unclear. Trimming removed 5 bases from V and 3 bases from J, with 5 bases in between. The CDR3 is made up of 12 amino acids. Germline CDR1 SGHTA, CDR2 FQGNSA.

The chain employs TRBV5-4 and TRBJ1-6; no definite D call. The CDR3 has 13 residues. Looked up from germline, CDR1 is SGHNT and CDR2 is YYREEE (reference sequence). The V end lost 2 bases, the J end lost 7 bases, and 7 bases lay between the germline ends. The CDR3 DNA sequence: TGTGCCAGCAGCTTACTCGGGAATTCACCCCTCCACTTT. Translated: CASSLLGNSPLHF.

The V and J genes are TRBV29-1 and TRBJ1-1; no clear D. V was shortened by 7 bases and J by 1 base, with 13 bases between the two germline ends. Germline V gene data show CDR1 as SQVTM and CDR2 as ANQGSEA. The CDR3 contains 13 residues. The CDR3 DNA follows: TGCAGCGCGGCGGAGGGCACGAACACTGAAGCTTTCTTT. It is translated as CSAAEGTNTEAFF.